This T cell receptor (beta chain) was documented in a study of blood T cell repertoires in COVID-19. For this clone: The same CDR3 arises from other DNA sequences in this sample as well.

Repertoires were generated with immunoSEQ multiplex PCR, while TCRdb's copy carries only in-frame clones and drops some. The sample lists about 59,000 clones; roughly 70% were seen once. There are 13 residues in the CDR3. The V end was cut by 1 base, the J end by 5 bases, with 8 bases between. Germline lookup yields CDR1 SGHVS and CDR2 FQNEAQ. Input material: peripheral blood. The TCR originated in a woman in her fifties or sixties with active or convalescent COVID-19. V usage is TRBV7-8 and J usage is TRBJ1-1; D gene ambiguous. The CDR3 bases are TGTGCCAGCAGCTTAGGGGGAGAGACTGAAGCTTTCTTT. Its protein is CASSLGGETEAFF.